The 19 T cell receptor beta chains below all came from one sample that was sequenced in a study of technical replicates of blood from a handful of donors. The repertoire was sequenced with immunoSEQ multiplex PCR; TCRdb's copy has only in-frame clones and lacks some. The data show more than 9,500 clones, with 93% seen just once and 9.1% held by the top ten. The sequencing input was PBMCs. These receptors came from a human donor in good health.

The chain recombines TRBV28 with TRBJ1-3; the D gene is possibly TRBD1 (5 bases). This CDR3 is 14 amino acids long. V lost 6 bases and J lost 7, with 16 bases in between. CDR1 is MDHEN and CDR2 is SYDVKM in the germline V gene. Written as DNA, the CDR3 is TGTGCCAGCAGAAAAACCTGGGAGGGGAACACCATATATTTT. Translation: CASRKTWEGNTIYF.

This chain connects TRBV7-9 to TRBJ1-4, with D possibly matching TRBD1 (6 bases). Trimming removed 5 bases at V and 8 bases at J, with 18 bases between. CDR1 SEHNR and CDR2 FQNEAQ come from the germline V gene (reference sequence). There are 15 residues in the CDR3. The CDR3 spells CASSQGEGQGEKLFF. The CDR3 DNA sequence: TGTGCCAGCAGCCAGGGCGAGGGACAAGGCGAAAAACTGTTTTTT.

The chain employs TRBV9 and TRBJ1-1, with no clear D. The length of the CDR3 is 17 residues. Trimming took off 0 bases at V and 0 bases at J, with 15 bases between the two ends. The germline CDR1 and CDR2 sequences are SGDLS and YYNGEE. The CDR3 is CASSVERQSDMNTEAFF. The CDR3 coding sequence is TGTGCCAGCAGCGTAGAAAGGCAGAGTGACATGAACACTGAAGCTTTCTTT.

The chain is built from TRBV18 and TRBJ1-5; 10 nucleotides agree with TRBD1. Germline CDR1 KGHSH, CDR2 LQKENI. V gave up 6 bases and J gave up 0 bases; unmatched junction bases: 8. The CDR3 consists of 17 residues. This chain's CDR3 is CASSSGTGVYSNQPQHF. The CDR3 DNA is TGTGCCAGCTCGTCCGGGACAGGGGTCTATAGCAATCAGCCCCAGCATTTT.

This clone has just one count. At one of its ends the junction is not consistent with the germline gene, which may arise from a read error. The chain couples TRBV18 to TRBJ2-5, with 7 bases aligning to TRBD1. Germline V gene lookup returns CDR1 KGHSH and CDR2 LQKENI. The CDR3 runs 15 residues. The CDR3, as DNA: TGTGCCAGCTCGCCACCCATGGGACAGAAAGAGACCCAGTACTTC. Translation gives CASSPPMGQKETQYF.

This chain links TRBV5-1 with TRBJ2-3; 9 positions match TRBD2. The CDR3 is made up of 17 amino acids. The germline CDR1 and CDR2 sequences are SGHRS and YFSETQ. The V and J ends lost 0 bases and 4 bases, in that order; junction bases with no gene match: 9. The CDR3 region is CASSLEWREGLADTQYF. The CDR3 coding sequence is TGCGCCAGCAGCTTGGAATGGCGGGAGGGCCTTGCAGATACGCAGTATTTT.

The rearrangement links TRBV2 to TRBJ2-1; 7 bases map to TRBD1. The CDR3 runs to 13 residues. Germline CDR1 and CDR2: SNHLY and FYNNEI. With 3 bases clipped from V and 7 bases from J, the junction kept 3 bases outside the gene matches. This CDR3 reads CASSERQGNEQFF. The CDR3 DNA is TGTGCCAGCAGTGAGCGACAGGGTAATGAGCAGTTCTTC.

CDR3 coding DNA: TGTGCCAGCAGCCCCCACAGGGGGCCCGGCGGGGAGGCCGGGGAGCTGTTTTTT. Residues: CASSPHRGPGGEAGELFF. The chain is built from TRBV21-1 and TRBJ2-2; TRBD1 is the table's D call, not checked against the DNA. TRBV21-1 is annotated as a pseudogene. This CDR3 has 18 amino acids.

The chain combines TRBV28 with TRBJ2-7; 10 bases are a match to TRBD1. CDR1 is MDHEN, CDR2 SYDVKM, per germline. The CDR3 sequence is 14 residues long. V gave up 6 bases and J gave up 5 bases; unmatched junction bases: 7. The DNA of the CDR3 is TGTGCCAGCAGGACGGGACAGGGGAAGGACGAGCAGTACTTC. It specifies CASRTGQGKDEQYF.

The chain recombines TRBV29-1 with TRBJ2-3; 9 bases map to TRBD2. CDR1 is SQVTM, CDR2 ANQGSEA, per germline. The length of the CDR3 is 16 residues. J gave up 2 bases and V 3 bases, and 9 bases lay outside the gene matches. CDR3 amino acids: CSVDALTSGPTDTQYF. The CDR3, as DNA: TGCAGCGTTGATGCCCTGACTAGCGGCCCCACAGATACGCAGTATTTT.

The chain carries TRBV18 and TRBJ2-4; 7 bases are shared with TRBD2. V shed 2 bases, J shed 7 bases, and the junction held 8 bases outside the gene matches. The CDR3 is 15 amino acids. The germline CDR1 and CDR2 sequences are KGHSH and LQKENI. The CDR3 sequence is CASSPGQGGWNIQYF. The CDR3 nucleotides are TGTGCCAGCTCACCAGGGCAGGGAGGGTGGAACATTCAGTACTTC.

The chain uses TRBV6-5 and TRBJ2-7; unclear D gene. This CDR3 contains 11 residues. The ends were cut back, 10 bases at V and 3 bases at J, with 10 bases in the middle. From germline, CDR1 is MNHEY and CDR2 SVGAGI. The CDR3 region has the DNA TGTGCCACCAGGCTAAGCTACGAGCAGTACTTC. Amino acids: CATRLSYEQYF.

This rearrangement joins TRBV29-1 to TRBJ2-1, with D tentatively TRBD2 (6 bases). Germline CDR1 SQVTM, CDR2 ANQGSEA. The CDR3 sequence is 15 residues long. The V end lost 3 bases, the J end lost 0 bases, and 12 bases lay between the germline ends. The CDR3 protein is CSVDGGKSSYNEQFF. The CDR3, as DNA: TGCAGCGTTGACGGGGGTAAGAGCTCCTACAATGAGCAGTTCTTC.

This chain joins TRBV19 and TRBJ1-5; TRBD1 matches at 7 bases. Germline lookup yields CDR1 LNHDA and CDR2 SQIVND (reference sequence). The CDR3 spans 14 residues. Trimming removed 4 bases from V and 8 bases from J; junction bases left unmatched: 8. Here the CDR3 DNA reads TGTGCCAGTAGTACCGAGACAGGGTTTGAGCCCCAGCATTTT. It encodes CASSTETGFEPQHF.

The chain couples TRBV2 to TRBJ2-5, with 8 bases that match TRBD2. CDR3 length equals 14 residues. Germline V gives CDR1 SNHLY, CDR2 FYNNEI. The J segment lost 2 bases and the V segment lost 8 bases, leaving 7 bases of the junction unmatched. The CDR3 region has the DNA TGTGCCAGCTCTACGGCGGGAGGACAAGAGACCCAGTACTTC. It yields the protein CASSTAGGQETQYF. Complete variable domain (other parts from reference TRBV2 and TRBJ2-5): EPEVTQTPSHQVTQMGQEVILRCVPISNHLYFYWYRQILGQKVEFLVSFYNNEISEKSEIFDDQFSVERPDGSNFTLKIRSTKLEDSAMYFCASSTAGGQETQYFGPGTRLLVL.

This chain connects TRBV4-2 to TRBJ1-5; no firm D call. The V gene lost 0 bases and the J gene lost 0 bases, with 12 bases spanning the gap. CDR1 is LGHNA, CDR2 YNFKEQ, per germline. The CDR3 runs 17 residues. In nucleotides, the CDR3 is TGTGCCAGCAGCCAAGATTGGCGGGCTTATAGCAATCAGCCCCAGCATTTT. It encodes CASSQDWRAYSNQPQHF.

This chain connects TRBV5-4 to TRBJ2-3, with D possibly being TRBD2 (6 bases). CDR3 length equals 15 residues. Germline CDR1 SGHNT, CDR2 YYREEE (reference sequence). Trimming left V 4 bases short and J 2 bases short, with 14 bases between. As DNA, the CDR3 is TGTGCCAGCAGCGAGGACTACCTACCCACAGATACGCAGTATTTT. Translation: CASSEDYLPTDTQYF.

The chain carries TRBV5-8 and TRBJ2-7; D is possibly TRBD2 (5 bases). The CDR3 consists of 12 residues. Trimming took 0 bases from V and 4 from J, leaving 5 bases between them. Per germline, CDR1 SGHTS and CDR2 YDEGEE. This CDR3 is CASSLGGYEQYF. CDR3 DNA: TGTGCCAGCAGCTTGGGAGGGTACGAGCAGTACTTC.

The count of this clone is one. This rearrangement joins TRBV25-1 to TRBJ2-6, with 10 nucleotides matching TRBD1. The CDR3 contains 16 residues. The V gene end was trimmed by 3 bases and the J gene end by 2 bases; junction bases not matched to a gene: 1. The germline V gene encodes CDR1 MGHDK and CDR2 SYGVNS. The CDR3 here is CASSETGGPGANVLTF. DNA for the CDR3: TGTGCCAGCAGTGAGACAGGGGGCCCTGGGGCCAACGTCCTGACTTTC.